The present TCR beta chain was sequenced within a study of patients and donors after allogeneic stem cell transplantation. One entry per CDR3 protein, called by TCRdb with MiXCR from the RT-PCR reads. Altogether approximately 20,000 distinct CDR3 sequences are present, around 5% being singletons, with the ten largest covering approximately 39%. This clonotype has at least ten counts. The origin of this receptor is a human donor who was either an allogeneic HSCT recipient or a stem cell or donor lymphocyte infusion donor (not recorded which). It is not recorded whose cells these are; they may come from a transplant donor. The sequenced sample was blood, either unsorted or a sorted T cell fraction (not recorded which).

For the CDR3, the DNA is TGCAGTGCCCCTCGCATGGGGATCACAGATACGCAGTATTTT. It codes for CSAPRMGITDTQYF. The rearrangement joins TRBV20-1 to TRBJ2-3; D is undetermined. The ends were cut back, 6 bases at V and 2 bases at J, with 15 bases in the middle. The CDR3 length is 14 residues. CDR1 and CDR2 (germline): DFQATT, SNEGSKA (reference sequence).